This T cell receptor beta chain was captured in a study of OX40 agonist ivuxolimab in advanced cancers. Study-wide background: At around 83% male, the cohort had a mean age of about 60 years, ranging from about 23 to 79.

Germline V gives CDR1 MNHEY, CDR2 SVGAGI. CDR3 length equals 15 residues. The V and J ends lost 0 bases and 5 bases respectively, with 13 bases between them. Libraries were prepared by immunoSEQ multiplex PCR; TCRdb keeps only in-frame clonotypes and omits some of them. This table holds around 80,000 clones, about four fifths found once. The source of this sequence is an adult with an advanced solid tumor such as melanoma, head and neck, liver or kidney cancer. The sequences come from CD4+ or CD8+ T cells sorted from blood, collected in a trial of the OX40 agonist ivuxolimab. J is TRBJ1-2 and V is TRBV6-5; D is ambiguous. The CDR3 region has the DNA TGTGCCAGCAGTTACTCACAGCACGGAGGATATGGCTACACCTTC. This encodes CASSYSQHGGYGYTF.